The 15 T cell receptor beta chains given below trace back to one sample, sequenced in a study of blood T cell repertoires in COVID-19 (dated by TCRdb to 2018 to 2021). Library method: the immunoSEQ multiplex PCR assay. TCRdb re-hosts the immuneACCESS table, in-frame sequences only. Its copies lack some clones; in the studies checked, an unresolved V gene accounts for under half of them, and the cause for the rest is not known. The sample table lists about 180,000 clones, over 75% of them with a count of one. The biggest ten clones account for around 1.3% of the sample. Sequenced sample: PBMCs or T cells enriched from blood (not recorded which). The receptors come from a human donor with acute COVID-19. The donor label of this sample is uncertain.

This clone was picked up a small number of times. The chain links TRBV19 to TRBJ2-7; D may be TRBD1 (6 bases). Between the trimmed V and J ends, which lost 1 base and 4 bases, there was a span of 14 bases. Germline V gene data show CDR1 as LNHDA and CDR2 as SQIVND (reference sequence). The CDR3 sequence is 15 residues long. This chain's CDR3 is CASSIGSGQPYEQYF. CDR3 bases: TGTGCCAGTAGTATAGGTAGTGGACAGCCTTACGAGCAGTACTTC.

The chain has TRBV24-1 and TRBJ2-1; D may be TRBD1 (6 bases). V lost 3 bases and J lost 14, with 13 bases in between. This CDR3 is 12 amino acids long. Germline CDR1 KGHDR, CDR2 SFDVKD. This CDR3 is CATSDPDRNEFF. CDR3 in DNA: TGTGCCACCAGTGATCCTGACAGGAACGAGTTCTTC.

V and J are TRBV7-8 and TRBJ1-2, with no clear D. The CDR3 contains 13 residues. Per the germline V gene, CDR1 is SGHVS and CDR2 is FQNEAQ. Trimming cost V 0 bases and J 1 base, with 3 bases left between them. The CDR3 is CASSLALNYGYTF. For the CDR3, the DNA is TGTGCCAGCAGCTTAGCACTTAACTATGGCTACACCTTC.

This chain joins TRBV12-5 and TRBJ2-7; perhaps TRBD1 as D (6 bases). Germline CDR1 and CDR2: LGHNT and FRNRAP. The CDR3 totals 14 residues. The V and J ends lost 6 bases and 1 base respectively, with 13 bases between them. The CDR3 DNA follows: TGTGCTAGTGGCTCCGGGACACTTTCCTACGAGCAGTACTTC. Residues: CASGSGTLSYEQYF.

The rearrangement links TRBV6-1 to TRBJ1-2; 7 bases align to TRBD1. The CDR3 runs to 14 residues. The J segment lost 3 bases and the V segment lost 1 base, leaving 2 bases of the junction unmatched. The germline gives CDR1 MNHNS, CDR2 SASEGT. CDR3 DNA sequence: TGTGCCAGCAGTGAAGTGGACAGGTACTATGGCTACACCTTC. Translated: CASSEVDRYYGYTF.

This rearrangement joins TRBV6-5 to TRBJ1-6, with D perhaps TRBD1 (6 bases). V lost 0 bases, J lost 7 bases, and 10 bases lay in between. Germline-derived CDR1 and CDR2 are MNHEY and SVGAGI. This CDR3 has 15 amino acids. Here the CDR3 reads CASSYSYRANSPLHF. The CDR3 nucleotides read TGTGCCAGCAGTTACTCCTACAGGGCGAATTCACCCCTCCACTTT.

The chain combines TRBV6-5 with TRBJ1-2; no clear D. CDR3 length: 13 amino acids. Germline V lookup: CDR1 MNHEY, CDR2 SVGAGI. Trimming pared 3 bases from V and 8 bases from J, leaving 13 bases between. The CDR3 bases are TGTGCCAGCAGTTATAGCAGAAAGCAGGGCTACACCTTC. Protein: CASSYSRKQGYTF.

The chain employs TRBV6-2 or TRBV6-3 and TRBJ2-7, with TRBD2 as a possible D gene (6 bases). The CDR3 runs 13 residues. The V end lost 2 bases, the J end lost 7 bases, and 12 bases lay between the germline ends. Germline CDR1 reads MNHEY; CDR2 reads SVGEGT. The CDR3 region has the DNA TGTGCCAGCAGTTACGGGGGGTTCGGGGAGCAGTACTTC. Translated: CASSYGGFGEQYF.

The V and J genes are TRBV6-2 or TRBV6-3 and TRBJ1-5, with D tentatively TRBD1 (6 bases). The CDR3 contains 13 residues. Looked up from germline, CDR1 is MNHEY and CDR2 is SVGEGT. V dropped 2 bases and J dropped 6 bases, with 8 bases sitting between them. The CDR3 sequence is CASSYTGSQPQHF. The DNA for the CDR3 is TGTGCCAGCAGTTACACAGGGAGTCAGCCCCAGCATTTT.

The chain carries TRBV19 and TRBJ1-5; D may be TRBD1 (6 bases). This CDR3 comprises 14 residues. Trimming shortened V by 5 bases and J by 4 bases, and 12 bases separated the two germline ends. Germline CDR1 is LNHDA and CDR2 is SQIVND (reference sequence). The CDR3 region is CASSYRELNQPQHF. In DNA, the CDR3 is TGTGCCAGTAGTTACAGGGAACTAAATCAGCCCCAGCATTTT.

This clone has only one observation. This sequence joins TRBV5-1 and TRBJ2-7; D unclear. The germline V gene encodes CDR1 SGHRS and CDR2 YFSETQ. There are 12 residues in the CDR3. V shed 0 bases and J shed 3 bases, with 4 bases lying between them. In DNA, the CDR3 is TGCGCCAGCAGCTTGGACTTCTACGAGCAGTACTTC. Protein sequence: CASSLDFYEQYF.

The chain employs TRBV7-6 and TRBJ2-3; D possibly corresponds to TRBD2 (5 bases). CDR1 and CDR2 (germline): SGHVS, FNYEAQ. The CDR3 covers 16 residues. Trimming shortened V by 1 base and J by 3 bases, and 14 bases separated the two germline ends. CDR3 DNA sequence: TGTGCCAGCAGCTTAGAAGTCGGGGAAGAGACAGATACGCAGTATTTT. This gives the protein CASSLEVGEETDTQYF.

The sample holds one count of this clone. This sequence joins TRBV10-3 and TRBJ2-3; 8 bases agree with TRBD2. V shed 7 bases, J shed 4 bases, and the junction held 7 bases outside the gene matches. Germline values: CDR1 ENHRY, CDR2 SYGVKD. This CDR3 is built from 14 residues. The CDR3 spells CAITLSGVPDTQYF. The CDR3, as DNA: TGTGCCATCACTCTTAGCGGGGTCCCAGATACGCAGTATTTT.

This chain uses TRBV4-1 with TRBJ1-1; D might be TRBD1 (5 bases). Per the germline V gene, CDR1 is MGHRA and CDR2 is YSYEKL. V lost 4 bases and J lost 7, with 16 bases in between. The CDR3 has 14 residues. The CDR3 sequence: CASSLEWGGGEAFF. The CDR3 bases are TGCGCCAGCAGCCTCGAGTGGGGGGGTGGTGAAGCTTTCTTT.

This chain uses TRBV10-2 with TRBJ1-2; D not certain. Germline loops: CDR1 WSHSY, CDR2 SAAADI. The CDR3 contains 14 residues. With 4 bases removed from V and 2 bases from J, the gap between germline ends came to 11 bases. CDR3 in DNA: TGCGCCAGCAGTGTTGGCGGGGAAAACTATGGCTACACCTTC. It codes for CASSVGGENYGYTF.